Listed here are 19 T cell receptor beta chains from one sample, sequenced in a study of shared clonotypes between healthy human individuals. Libraries were prepared by immunoSEQ multiplex PCR; TCRdb keeps only in-frame clonotypes and omits some of them. The sample has about 1.1 million clones; about four fifths are singletons. The sequenced material came from memory CD4+ T cells from PBMCs. Subset described: CD45RA-negative fraction. The receptors come from a man aged 18 to 30 in good health. Some clones in this sample may be carry-over from other donors' samples.

The chain employs TRBV19 and TRBJ1-1; D ambiguous. CDR3 length equals 14 residues. CDR1 and CDR2 from the germline V gene are LNHDA and SQIVND (reference sequence). Trimming took off 7 bases at V and 2 bases at J, with 14 bases between the two ends. The CDR3 DNA follows: TGTGCCAGTACCTACTCCCATTTTAACACTGAAGCTTTCTTT. Residues: CASTYSHFNTEAFF.

The CDR3 here is CASSPPGSAGDNEQFF. CDR3 DNA sequence: TGTGCCAGCAGCCCCCCAGGTTCGGCAGGGGACAATGAGCAGTTCTTC. This sequence joins TRBV5-4 and TRBJ2-1, with a weak D call TRBD1 (6 bases). The CDR3 covers 16 residues. With 4 bases removed from V and 5 bases from J, the gap between germline ends came to 19 bases. Looked up from germline, CDR1 is SGHNT and CDR2 is YYREEE (reference sequence).

The CDR3 region has the DNA TGTGCCAGCAGCCCCAGGGGTACTAGCGGGACGGCCACCTACGAGCAGTACTTC. It translates to CASSPRGTSGTATYEQYF. The gene calls are TRBV7-2 and TRBJ2-7; 10 bases fit TRBD2. The germline V gene has CDR1 SGHTA and CDR2 FQGNSA. The CDR3 has 18 amino acids. The trim removed 5 bases at V and 2 bases at J, leaving 15 bases unmatched. The whole variable domain, remainder taken from reference TRBV7-2 and TRBJ2-7, is GAGVSQSPSNKVTEKGKDVELRCDPISGHTALYWYRQSLGQGLEFLIYFQGNSAPDKSGLPSDRFSAERTGGSVSTLTIQRTQQEDSAVYLCASSPRGTSGTATYEQYFGPGTRLTVT.

The gene calls are TRBV25-1 and TRBJ2-2, with D possibly TRBD1 on 6 matching bases. This CDR3 has 13 residues. Germline CDR1 reads MGHDK; CDR2 reads SYGVNS. The ends were cut back, 5 bases at V and 5 bases at J, with 9 bases in the middle. CDR3 sequence: CASSLDSTGELFF. The DNA of the CDR3 is TGTGCCAGCAGTCTGGACAGTACCGGGGAGCTGTTTTTT.

The chain links TRBV19 to TRBJ2-1; TRBD1 matches 10 bases. V was clipped by 7 bases and J by 7 bases; unmatched bases: 1. The germline CDR1 and CDR2 sequences are LNHDA and SQIVND (reference sequence). There are 12 residues in the CDR3. The CDR3, as DNA: TGTGCCAGTAAGGACAGGGGGAATGAGCAGTTCTTC. Protein sequence: CASKDRGNEQFF.

The V and J genes are TRBV5-4 and TRBJ2-1; TRBD2 matches at 8 bases. Germline lookup yields CDR1 SGHNT and CDR2 YYREEE (reference sequence). The CDR3 consists of 15 residues. After removal of 5 bases from V and 7 bases from J, the junction contained 11 bases not matched to a gene. The CDR3 protein is CASSLRSGSFNEQFF. CDR3 DNA: TGTGCCAGCAGTTTGCGAAGCGGGAGTTTTAATGAGCAGTTCTTC.

In its sample, this clone was seen a few times. Other DNA sequences of this sample code for an identical CDR3. V is TRBV29-1 and J is TRBJ1-1; unclear D gene. The germline V gene encodes CDR1 SQVTM and CDR2 ANQGSEA. The V end was cut by 7 bases, the J end by 2 bases, with 5 bases between. The CDR3 totals 10 residues. The CDR3 protein is CSAQNTEAFF. The DNA of the CDR3 is TGCAGCGCCCAAAACACTGAAGCTTTCTTT.

The chain carries TRBV2 and TRBJ1-1; D gene ambiguous. This CDR3 contains 12 residues. V was shortened by 0 bases and J by 11 bases, with 10 bases between the two germline ends. Germline V gives CDR1 SNHLY, CDR2 FYNNEI. CDR3 amino acids: CASSEADPAAFF. DNA for the CDR3: TGTGCCAGCAGTGAAGCGGACCCTGCGGCTTTCTTT.

This chain connects TRBV28 to TRBJ2-2; possibly TRBD1 or TRBD2 for D (6 bases each). From germline, CDR1 is MDHEN and CDR2 SYDVKM. The CDR3 runs to 14 residues. Trimming pared 7 bases from V and 4 bases from J, leaving 13 bases between. The CDR3 DNA reads as TGTGCCAGCACCCGTGGGGGGCCCACCGGGGAGCTGTTTTTT. It yields the protein CASTRGGPTGELFF.

This clone has at least ten counts. The same CDR3 also results from other DNA sequences found in this sample. This sequence joins TRBV7-2 and TRBJ1-1; D is uncertain. Trimming stripped 5 bases from V and 2 bases from J, with 6 bases between. The CDR3 has 12 amino acids. Germline assignment: CDR1 SGHTA and CDR2 FQGNSA. In DNA, the CDR3 is TGTGCCAGCAGCGCATACAACACTGAAGCTTTCTTT. It specifies CASSAYNTEAFF. The full variable domain, its missing parts supplied by reference TRBV7-2 and TRBJ1-1, is GAGVSQSPSNKVTEKGKDVELRCDPISGHTALYWYRQSLGQGLEFLIYFQGNSAPDKSGLPSDRFSAERTGGSVSTLTIQRTQQEDSAVYLCASSAYNTEAFFGQGTRLTVV.

The chain uses TRBV9 and TRBJ2-7; D possibly uses TRBD1 or TRBD2 (6 bases each). The V end was cut by 0 bases, the J end by 3 bases, with 13 bases between. This CDR3 comprises 15 residues. Germline V gives CDR1 SGDLS, CDR2 YYNGEE. The CDR3 DNA follows: TGTGCCAGCAGCGTAGCTTGGGGGGCAAACTACGAGCAGTACTTC. This codes for CASSVAWGANYEQYF.

This clone turned up a few times. The genes are TRBV6-5 and TRBJ1-1, with D perhaps TRBD1 (5 bases). This CDR3 is 12 amino acids long. Germline-derived CDR1 and CDR2 are MNHEY and SVGAGI. V lost 8 bases and J 5 bases, leaving 12 bases between the germline ends. This CDR3 is CASAERGTEAFF. CDR3 DNA: TGTGCCAGCGCCGAACGGGGGACTGAAGCTTTCTTT.

This rearrangement joins TRBV9 to TRBJ1-2; tentative D call: TRBD1 (6 bases). The V end lost 5 bases, the J end lost 5 bases, and 16 bases lay between the germline ends. Germline V CDR1 and CDR2: SGDLS, YYNGEE. The CDR3 consists of 14 residues. CDR3 sequence (DNA): TGTGCCAGCAGGTCACAGGGTAGGCGGTATGGCTACACCTTC. It translates to CASRSQGRRYGYTF.

The V call is TRBV7-8, the J call TRBJ2-7, with D tentatively TRBD1 (6 bases). This CDR3 is built from 11 residues. Germline CDR1 and CDR2: SGHVS and FQNEAQ. Written as DNA, the CDR3 is TGTGCATCGGGACAAACATACGAGCAGTACTTC. It codes for CASGQTYEQYF. Full variable domain (missing parts from reference TRBV7-8 and TRBJ2-7): GAGVSQSPRYKVAKRGQDVALRCDPISGHVSLFWYQQALGQGPEFLTYFQNEAQLDKSGLPSDRFFAERPEGSVSTLKIQRTQQEDSAVYLCASGQTYEQYFGPGTRLTVT.

The chain links TRBV27 to TRBJ2-5; D assignment may be TRBD1 or TRBD2 (5 bases each). Judging by the DNA end, TRBJ2-7 fits better; the J call may be wrong. The CDR3 contains 14 residues. Germline CDR1 MNHEY, CDR2 SMNVEV (reference sequence). The CDR3 loop reads CASRPGRNTYEQYF. The CDR3, as DNA: TGTGCCAGCAGGCCGGGACGAAACACGTACGAGCAGTACTTC.

The J gene is TRBJ2-2, the V gene TRBV7-9; D possibly corresponds to TRBD2 (6 bases). Germline loops: CDR1 SEHNR, CDR2 FQNEAQ (reference sequence). V was cut by 2 bases and J by 0 bases, with 13 bases left in between. This CDR3 contains 17 residues. The CDR3 here is CASSLWEASTNTGELFF. DNA for the CDR3: TGTGCCAGCAGCTTATGGGAGGCCTCCACGAACACCGGGGAGCTGTTTTTT.

The genes are TRBV4-2 and TRBJ2-1; perhaps TRBD2 as D (8 bases). The CDR3 runs to 15 residues. Germline CDR1 LGHNA, CDR2 YNFKEQ. With 4 bases removed from V and 12 bases from J, the gap between germline ends came to 22 bases. CDR3 DNA sequence: TGTGCCAGCAGCCCCGGGGACAGCGCCCGGGGGGGGCAGTTCTTC. It codes for CASSPGDSARGGQFF.

With regard to this clone: A read error is likely here: a far larger clone is one base away. V usage is TRBV5-5 and J usage is TRBJ1-2; D might be TRBD1 (6 bases). The CDR3 extends over 12 amino acids. The V gene lost 5 bases and the J gene lost 2 bases, with 7 bases spanning the gap. Per the germline V gene, CDR1 is SGHKS and CDR2 is YYEKEE (reference sequence). This chain's CDR3 is CASSGQNYGYTF. DNA for the CDR3: TGTGCCAGCAGTGGACAGAACTATGGCTACACCTTC.

The gene calls are TRBV5-1 and TRBJ2-1, with TRBD2 matching 11 bases. CDR3 length equals 13 residues. Trimming at V came to 2 bases and at J to 15 bases, leaving 7 bases not matched to a gene. Germline CDR1 SGHRS, CDR2 YFSETQ. In DNA form, the CDR3 reads TGCGCCAGCAGCTTCGACACTAGCGGGAGTATGTTCTTC. Protein: CASSFDTSGSMFF. The whole variable domain, remainder taken from reference TRBV5-1 and TRBJ2-1, is KAGVTQTPRYLIKTRGQQVTLSCSPISGHRSVSWYQQTPGQGLQFLFEYFSETQRNKGNFPGRFSGRQFSNSRSEMNVSTLELGDSALYLCASSFDTSGSMFFGPGTRLTVL.